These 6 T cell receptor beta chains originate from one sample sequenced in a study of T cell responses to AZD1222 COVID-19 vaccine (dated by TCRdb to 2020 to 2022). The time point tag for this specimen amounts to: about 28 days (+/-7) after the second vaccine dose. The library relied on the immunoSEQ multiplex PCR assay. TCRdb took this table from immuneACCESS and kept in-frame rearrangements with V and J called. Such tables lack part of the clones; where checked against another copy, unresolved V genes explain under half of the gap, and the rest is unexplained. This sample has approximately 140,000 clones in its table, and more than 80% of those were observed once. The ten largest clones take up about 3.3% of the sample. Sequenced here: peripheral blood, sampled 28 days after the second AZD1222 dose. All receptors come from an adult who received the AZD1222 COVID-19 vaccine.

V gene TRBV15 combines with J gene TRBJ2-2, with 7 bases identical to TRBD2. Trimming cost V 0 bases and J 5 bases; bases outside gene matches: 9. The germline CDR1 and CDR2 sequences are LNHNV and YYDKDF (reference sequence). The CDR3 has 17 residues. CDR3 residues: CATSREEERGLTGELFF. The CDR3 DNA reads TGTGCCACCAGCAGAGAAGAGGAGCGGGGCTTAACCGGGGAGCTGTTTTTT.

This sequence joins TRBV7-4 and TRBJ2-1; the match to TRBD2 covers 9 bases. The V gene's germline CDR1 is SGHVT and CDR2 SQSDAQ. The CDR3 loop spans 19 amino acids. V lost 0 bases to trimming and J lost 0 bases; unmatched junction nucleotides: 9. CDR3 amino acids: CASSLAAPSGISSYNEQFF. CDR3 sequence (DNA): TGTGCCAGCAGCTTAGCGGCCCCTAGCGGGATAAGCTCCTACAATGAGCAGTTCTTC. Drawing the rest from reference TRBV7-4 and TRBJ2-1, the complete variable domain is GAGVSQSPRYKVAKRGRDVALRCDSISGHVTLYWYRQTLGQGSEVLTYSQSDAQRDKSGRPSGRFSAERPERSVSTLKIQRTEQGDSAVYLCASSLAAPSGISSYNEQFFGPGTRLTVL.

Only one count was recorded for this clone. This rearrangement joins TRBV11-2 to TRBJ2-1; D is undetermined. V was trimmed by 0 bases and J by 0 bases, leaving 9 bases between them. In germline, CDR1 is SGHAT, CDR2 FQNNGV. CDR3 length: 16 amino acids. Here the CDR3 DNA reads TGTGCCAGCAGCTTAGAAGTTGGATCCTCCTACAATGAGCAGTTCTTC. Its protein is CASSLEVGSSYNEQFF.

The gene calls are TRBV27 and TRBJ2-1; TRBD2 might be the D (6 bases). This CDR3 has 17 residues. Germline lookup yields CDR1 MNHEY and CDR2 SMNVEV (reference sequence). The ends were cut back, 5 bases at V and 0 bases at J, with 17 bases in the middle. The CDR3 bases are TGTGCCAGCAGTACCCGGTGGAGGGTTGACTCCTACAATGAGCAGTTCTTC. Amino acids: CASSTRWRVDSYNEQFF.

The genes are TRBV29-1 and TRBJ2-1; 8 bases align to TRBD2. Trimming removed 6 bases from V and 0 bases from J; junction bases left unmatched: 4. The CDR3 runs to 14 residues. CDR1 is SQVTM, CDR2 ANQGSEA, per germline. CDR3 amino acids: CSVGSGSSYNEQFF. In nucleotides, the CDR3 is TGCAGCGTCGGGAGCGGGAGCTCCTACAATGAGCAGTTCTTC.

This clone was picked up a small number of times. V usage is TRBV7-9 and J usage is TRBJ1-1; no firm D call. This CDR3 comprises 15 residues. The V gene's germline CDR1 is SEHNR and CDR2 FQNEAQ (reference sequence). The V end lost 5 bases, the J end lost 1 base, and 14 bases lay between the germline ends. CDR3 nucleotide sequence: TGTGCCAGCAGCCCAAGTAGGAGGACGAACACTGAAGCTTTCTTT. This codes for CASSPSRRTNTEAFF.